The next 25 T cell receptor beta chains were all read from a single sample in a study of low-dose radiotherapy and immunotherapy resistance in tumors. Alpha and beta chains were covered, as first-strand cDNA relied on TRAV- and TRBV-specific primers. A roughly 20-cycle PCR with a constant-region primer and V-primer adapter amplified TCRs. TCRdb re-called the reads with MiXCR, one entry per CDR3 protein. Among fewer than 50,000 distinct CDR3 sequences listed, under 30% were seen once. Indicated time point: after trial treatment. Treatment defined: LDRT plus nivolumab, ipilimumab, low-dose cyclophosphamide and aspirin (RACIN trial). The specimen comprised PBMCs, sampled after low-dose radiotherapy plus immunotherapy. Receptor source: a male donor with prostate cancer.

This clonotype appeared many times. V is TRBV19 and J is TRBJ2-7; D may match TRBD1 or TRBD2 (5 bases each). Looked up from germline, CDR1 is LNHDA and CDR2 is SQIVND (reference sequence). The CDR3 sequence is 13 residues long. With 5 bases removed from V and 3 bases from J, the gap between germline ends came to 11 bases. The CDR3 loop reads CASSLRDGYEQYF. As DNA, the CDR3 is TGTGCCAGTAGTCTCCGGGACGGCTACGAGCAGTACTTC.

This chain connects TRBV27 to TRBJ2-5, with TRBD1 matching 9 bases. Germline V gene sequence: CDR1 MNHEY, CDR2 SMNVEV (reference sequence). This CDR3 contains 12 residues. V was clipped by 10 bases and J by 5 bases; unmatched bases: 5. CDR3 bases: TGTGCCATACAGGGGGCGCGGGAGACCCAGTACTTC. This encodes CAIQGARETQYF.

This clonotype was detected many times. V is TRBV5-1 and J is TRBJ2-3; D is undetermined. This CDR3 has 12 residues. CDR1 is SGHRS, CDR2 YFSETQ, per germline. Trimming pared 4 bases from V and 4 bases from J, leaving 7 bases between. Here the CDR3 reads CASSEPADTQYF. In DNA form, the CDR3 reads TGCGCCAGCAGCGAGCCCGCAGATACGCAGTATTTT.

This clonotype has at least ten counts. The chain links TRBV11-2 to TRBJ2-1, with D possibly TRBD2 on 5 matching bases. Per the germline V gene, CDR1 is SGHAT and CDR2 is FQNNGV. The CDR3 totals 15 residues. Trimming removed 5 bases at V and 5 bases at J, with 16 bases between. The DNA of the CDR3 is TGTGCCAGCAGCCTAAACGCAGGACTTAACAATGAGCAGTTCTTC. This gives the protein CASSLNAGLNNEQFF.

This chain uses TRBV7-9 with TRBJ1-5; 11 nucleotides match TRBD1. Trimming at V came to 5 bases and at J to 4 bases, leaving 7 bases not matched to a gene. CDR1 is SEHNR, CDR2 FQNEAQ, per germline (reference sequence). The CDR3 runs 16 residues. For the CDR3, the DNA is TGTGCCAGCAGCCCAGGCGGACAGGGGGCGAATCAGCCCCAGCATTTT. This codes for CASSPGGQGANQPQHF. The whole variable domain, remainder taken from reference TRBV7-9 and TRBJ1-5, is DTGVSQNPRHKITKRGQNVTFRCDPISEHNRLYWYRQTLGQGPEFLTYFQNEAQLEKSRLLSDRFSAERPKGSFSTLEIQRTEQGDSAMYLCASSPGGQGANQPQHFGDGTRLSIL.

This clonotype was seen repeatedly, ten times or more. The chain has TRBV2 and TRBJ2-3; D unresolved. The V gene's germline CDR1 is SNHLY and CDR2 FYNNEI. V dropped 6 bases and J dropped 1 base, with 5 bases sitting between them. CDR3 length: 12 residues. The CDR3 here is CASRTGTDTQYF. The CDR3 bases are TGTGCCAGCAGAACGGGCACAGATACGCAGTATTTT.

This clonotype is labeled medium-sized (0.01 to 0.1%). The chain recombines TRBV29-1 with TRBJ1-5, with a weak D call TRBD1 (5 bases). Germline CDR1 is SQVTM and CDR2 is ANQGSEA. V was pared by 7 bases and J by 3 bases, with 13 bases between. This CDR3 is 13 amino acids long. The CDR3 reads CSAGGSINQPQHF. In nucleotides, the CDR3 is TGCAGCGCCGGGGGGTCTATCAATCAGCCCCAGCATTTT.

This clonotype showed up many times. The chain uses TRBV2 and TRBJ2-1; D assignment may be TRBD1 or TRBD2 (6 bases each). V lost 6 bases and J lost 4, with 13 bases in between. From germline, CDR1 is SNHLY and CDR2 FYNNEI. The CDR3 runs to 14 residues. The CDR3 protein is CASRVGGGYNEQFF. The CDR3 nucleotides read TGTGCCAGCAGAGTCGGGGGCGGGTACAATGAGCAGTTCTTC.

The chain has TRBV4-3 and TRBJ1-4, with unresolved D. The CDR3 has 12 residues. Germline CDR1 and CDR2: LGHNA and YSLEER. The V and J ends lost 4 bases and 7 bases respectively, with 7 bases between them. CDR3: CASSLSGEKLFF. For the CDR3, the DNA is TGCGCCAGCAGCCTTAGCGGTGAAAAACTGTTTTTT.

At least ten counts were recorded for this clonotype. The chain is built from TRBV21-1 and TRBJ1-2; the table calls TRBD1, which could not be checked here. TRBV21-1 is labeled a pseudogene. The CDR3 contains 15 residues. CDR3 loop: CASSMSRDRNYGYTF. The CDR3 DNA sequence: TGTGCCAGCAGCATGTCCCGGGACAGGAACTATGGCTACACCTTC.

In this sample, this clonotype turned up many times. The rearrangement uses TRBV5-5 and TRBJ2-2, with TRBD2 identical over 10 bases. The CDR3 is 18 residues long. Trimming cost V 0 bases and J 6 bases; bases outside gene matches: 11. CDR1 is SGHKS, CDR2 YYEKEE, per germline (reference sequence). CDR3 coding DNA: TGTGCCAGCAGCTTGGGGTTGGCTAGCGGGAGTGTAGCCGGGGAGCTGTTTTTT. Protein sequence: CASSLGLASGSVAGELFF.

The genes are TRBV9 and TRBJ2-2; 7 nucleotides agree with TRBD2. Germline V gene data show CDR1 as SGDLS and CDR2 as YYNGEE. Losses at the gene ends were 0 bases for V and 6 bases for J; bases not matched to a gene: 11. The CDR3 totals 17 residues. CDR3 DNA sequence: TGTGCCAGCAGCGTAGCCGGACTAGGACGCTTCGCCGGGGAGCTGTTTTTT. This sequence encodes CASSVAGLGRFAGELFF.

J is TRBJ2-7 and V is TRBV29-1; D gene uncertain. V lost 3 bases and J 4 bases, leaving 7 bases between the germline ends. The CDR3 runs 11 residues. CDR1 SQVTM and CDR2 ANQGSEA come from the germline V gene. The CDR3 region has the DNA TGCAGCGTTGACAATGGTTACGAGCAGTACTTC. Encoded protein: CSVDNGYEQYF.

Comments on this clonotype: With only one base between it and a far larger clone, this is likely a read error. The chain combines TRBV27 with TRBJ2-3; the match to TRBD2 covers 8 bases. Germline assignment: CDR1 MNHEY and CDR2 SMNVEV (reference sequence). V shed 5 bases, J shed 2 bases, and the junction held 15 bases outside the gene matches. The CDR3 runs to 18 residues. CDR3 bases: TGTGCCAGCAGTCCCTGGACTGGCGGGAGGAGGAACACAGATACGCAGTATTTT. Translated, it gives CASSPWTGGRRNTDTQYF.

This clonotype appeared many times. The J gene is TRBJ1-2, the V gene TRBV29-1; 8 bases match TRBD1. Germline CDR1 SQVTM, CDR2 ANQGSEA. The trim removed 7 bases at V and 8 bases at J, leaving 6 bases unmatched. The CDR3 loop spans 11 amino acids. The CDR3 protein is CSEGQGGGYTF. CDR3 DNA: TGCAGCGAAGGACAGGGAGGAGGCTACACCTTC.

This chain links TRBV12-3 or TRBV12-4 with TRBJ1-6, with TRBD1 identical over 10 bases. V shed 4 bases, J shed 10 bases, and the junction held 7 bases outside the gene matches. There are 15 residues in the CDR3. This CDR3 is CASSSDRGPLSPLHF. CDR3 DNA: TGTGCCAGCAGTTCTGACAGGGGGCCCTTGTCACCCCTCCACTTT.

This clonotype was recorded at least ten times. The chain links TRBV30 to TRBJ2-1; TRBD2 matches at 10 bases. CDR3 length equals 21 residues. V shed 4 bases and J 0 bases; nucleotides not matched to a gene: 21. CDR1 and CDR2 (germline): GTSNPN, SVGIG (reference sequence). The CDR3: CAWTIGLRLAGARLSYNEQFF. The CDR3 DNA is TGTGCCTGGACAATAGGTTTGCGGCTAGCGGGAGCTAGACTCTCCTACAATGAGCAGTTCTTC.

In regard to this clonotype: This likely reflects a read error, since a far larger clone is one base away. V gene TRBV5-6 combines with J gene TRBJ2-1, with 14 bases identical to TRBD2. Per germline, CDR1 SGHDT and CDR2 YYEEEE. V dropped 4 bases and J dropped 8; count of bases not matched to a gene: 5. CDR3 length: 15 amino acids. DNA of the CDR3: TGTGCCAGCAGCATCGGGACTAGCGGGGGTCATGAGCAGTTCTTC. It codes for CASSIGTSGGHEQFF.

This clonotype was observed many times. V gene TRBV7-8 combines with J gene TRBJ1-1; 9 bases are shared with TRBD1. CDR1 SGHVS and CDR2 FQNEAQ come from the germline V gene. V lost 1 base to trimming and J lost 4 bases; unmatched junction nucleotides: 10. This CDR3 region has 17 residues. DNA for the CDR3: TGTGCCAGCAGCTTAGAAGGGACAGGGAGGAGGGTCACTGAAGCTTTCTTT. This gives the protein CASSLEGTGRRVTEAFF.

The chain has TRBV9 and TRBJ2-3; TRBD1 agrees at 8 bases. This CDR3 has 13 amino acids. J lost 4 bases, V lost 4 bases, and 2 bases had no gene match. The V gene's germline CDR1 is SGDLS and CDR2 YYNGEE. The CDR3 is CASSLTGADTQYF. CDR3 coding DNA: TGTGCCAGCAGCCTGACAGGGGCAGATACGCAGTATTTT.

This clonotype was seen many times. The chain couples TRBV19 to TRBJ2-3, with 8 bases aligning to TRBD1. Trimming took 6 bases from V and 4 from J; bases not matched to a gene: 6. The germline CDR1 and CDR2 sequences are LNHDA and SQIVND (reference sequence). The CDR3 totals 14 residues. The chain's CDR3 is CASSGTGNPDTQYF. CDR3 DNA: TGTGCCAGTAGCGGGACAGGAAACCCAGATACGCAGTATTTT.

Many counts were recorded for this clonotype. V gene TRBV7-7 combines with J gene TRBJ2-2; weak D call: TRBD2 (6 bases). This CDR3 spans 16 amino acids. The V and J ends lost 4 bases and 4 bases respectively, with 16 bases between them. Germline V CDR1 and CDR2: SSHAT, FNYEAQ (reference sequence). The CDR3 nucleotides are TGTGCCAGCAGCTCCCGCCAGGGAGGAGGCACCGGGGAGCTGTTTTTT. Protein product: CASSSRQGGGTGELFF.

Turning to this clonotype: It is likely a read error: a sequence one base away is far more abundant. This chain links TRBV5-1 with TRBJ2-7; 12 bases line up with TRBD1. Germline values: CDR1 SGHRS, CDR2 YFSETQ. The CDR3 totals 16 residues. The chain's CDR3 is CASSLGGGQGAYEQYF. Here the CDR3 DNA reads TGTGCCAGCAGCCTCGGTGGGGGACAGGGGGCATATGAGCAGTACTTC.

At least ten counts were recorded for this clonotype. The rearrangement uses TRBV29-1 and TRBJ1-1; 8 bases map to TRBD1. This CDR3 spans 15 amino acids. CDR1 SQVTM and CDR2 ANQGSEA come from the germline V gene. V gave up 3 bases and J gave up 3 bases; unmatched junction bases: 9. The CDR3 nucleotides read TGCAGCGTTGAGGCCCCAGGGGGCTTGGACACTGAAGCTTTCTTT. Residues: CSVEAPGGLDTEAFF.

Of note for this clonotype: One base separates it from a far larger clone, so it is likely a read error. The chain recombines TRBV20-1 with TRBJ2-7, with 8 bases matching TRBD1. Germline-derived CDR1 and CDR2 are DFQATT and SNEGSKA (reference sequence). This CDR3 spans 12 amino acids. V shed 6 bases and J 7 bases; nucleotides not matched to a gene: 8. The CDR3 is CSAWTGWDEQYF. The CDR3 nucleotides read TGCAGTGCCTGGACAGGGTGGGATGAGCAGTACTTC.